These 18 T cell receptor beta chains originate from one sample sequenced in a study of blood T cells in healthy people across ages. A second roughly 6 to 12 cycle PCR used barcoded and J-beta primers. One entry per CDR3 protein, called by TCRdb with MiXCR from the 5' RACE reads. Of roughly 1,800,000 distinct CDR3 sequences listed, just under 50% were seen once; the top ten hold over 2%. The sample taken for sequencing was blood. These receptor sequences come from a woman aged 35 to 49 in good health.

This clonotype was picked up a small number of times. The chain is built from TRBV20-1 and TRBJ2-5; 7 nucleotides line up with TRBD2. V trimming: 0 bases; J trimming: 2 bases; junction bases outside the gene matches: 6. Germline CDR1 DFQATT, CDR2 SNEGSKA (reference sequence). The CDR3 spans 15 residues. The CDR3: CSARDGGGRQETQYF. The CDR3 nucleotides read TGCAGTGCTAGAGATGGGGGGGGGAGACAAGAGACCCAGTACTTC.

The V and J genes are TRBV6-5 and TRBJ1-2, with 10 bases identical to TRBD1. CDR3 length: 14 amino acids. CDR1 is MNHEY and CDR2 is SVGAGI in the germline V gene. The J segment lost 4 bases and the V segment lost 7 bases, leaving 6 bases of the junction unmatched. The CDR3 coding sequence is TGTGCCAGCATAGGGACAGGGGTGAGCTATGGCTACACCTTC. Its protein product is CASIGTGVSYGYTF.

The chain combines TRBV7-9 with TRBJ2-3; D tentatively fits TRBD1 or TRBD2 (5 bases each). Trimming cost V 8 bases and J 2 bases, with 20 bases left between them. The CDR3 covers 16 residues. Germline CDR1 reads SEHNR; CDR2 reads FQNEAQ (reference sequence). The chain's CDR3 is CASEGRRDPFTDTQYF. In DNA form, the CDR3 reads TGTGCCAGCGAGGGACGCCGGGATCCCTTCACAGATACGCAGTATTTT.

The V call is TRBV27, the J call TRBJ2-5, with 12 bases aligning to TRBD2. The length of the CDR3 is 17 residues. Looked up from germline, CDR1 is MNHEY and CDR2 is SMNVEV (reference sequence). J gave up 5 bases and V 5 bases, and 12 bases lay outside the gene matches. CDR3 sequence (DNA): TGTGCCAGCAGTCTAACCAAACTAGCGGGGGGCGGGGAGACCCAGTACTTC. Translation gives CASSLTKLAGGGETQYF.

This chain connects TRBV28 to TRBJ2-5; D gene ambiguous. The CDR3 contains 11 residues. Trimming stripped 10 bases from V and 7 bases from J, with 13 bases between. From germline, CDR1 is MDHEN and CDR2 SYDVKM. The CDR3 region has the DNA TGTGCCACGGCGACTCTAGGGACCCAGTACTTC. Amino acids: CATATLGTQYF.

This clonotype was counted once. The genes are TRBV20-1 and TRBJ1-2; 7 bases line up with TRBD1. The germline gives CDR1 DFQATT, CDR2 SNEGSKA (reference sequence). The CDR3 sequence is 16 residues long. The junction had 13 bases not matched to a gene; V was cut back by 0 bases and J by 6 bases. For the CDR3, the DNA is TGCAGTGCTAGAGATCTCTTAGGGGGCCTCGTAAATGGCTACACCTTC. It is translated as CSARDLLGGLVNGYTF.

This clonotype occurred a few times. The V call is TRBV12-3 or TRBV12-4, the J call TRBJ1-1, with D hard to call. V was cut by 2 bases and J by 4 bases, with 8 bases left in between. This CDR3 contains 13 residues. CDR3 DNA sequence: TGTGCCAGCAGTTTAAAAGTGAGCACTGAAGCTTTCTTT. Protein: CASSLKVSTEAFF.

The V and J genes are TRBV7-2 and TRBJ2-5, with 13 positions matching TRBD2. The CDR3 sequence is 16 residues long. Looked up from germline, CDR1 is SGHTA and CDR2 is FQGNSA. Trimming removed 6 bases from V and 2 bases from J; junction bases left unmatched: 6. The CDR3 here is CASRTGTSGTQETQYF. The CDR3 DNA reads as TGTGCCAGCAGGACGGGGACTAGCGGGACACAAGAGACCCAGTACTTC. The variable domain in full, with the rest retrieved from reference TRBV7-2 and TRBJ2-5, is GAGVSQSPSNKVTEKGKDVELRCDPISGHTALYWYRQSLGQGLEFLIYFQGNSAPDKSGLPSDRFSAERTGGSVSTLTIQRTQQEDSAVYLCASRTGTSGTQETQYFGPGTRLLVL.

This clonotype has just one count. The chain has TRBV6-2 or TRBV6-3 and TRBJ1-6, with D unclear. Germline assignment: CDR1 MNHEY and CDR2 SVGEGT. V was shortened by 3 bases and J by 8 bases, with 11 bases between the two germline ends. The CDR3 contains 14 residues. The CDR3 sequence is CASSYLIVDSPLHF. DNA for the CDR3: TGTGCCAGCAGTTATCTTATTGTGGATTCACCCCTCCACTTT.

The chain links TRBV7-2 to TRBJ1-2, with a tentative D call TRBD1 (5 bases). Germline V gene lookup returns CDR1 SGHTA and CDR2 FQGNSA. The CDR3 is 14 residues long. Trimming left V 5 bases short and J 1 base short, with 11 bases between. The CDR3 region is CASSSRDVNYGYTF. The CDR3 DNA reads as TGTGCCAGCAGCAGCCGGGACGTTAACTATGGCTACACCTTC.

The table lists this clonotype with a few counts. V is TRBV20-1 and J is TRBJ2-7; 8 nucleotides line up with TRBD1. With the DNA end fitting TRBJ2-5 better, the J assignment may be wrong. CDR3 length: 14 amino acids. In germline, CDR1 is DFQATT, CDR2 SNEGSKA (reference sequence). In DNA, the CDR3 is TGCAGTGCTCTGGACAGGGAGAGATGGGAGACCCAGTACTTC. Encoded protein: CSALDRERWETQYF.

V gene TRBV24-1 combines with J gene TRBJ1-5; D is unclear. CDR1 and CDR2 (germline): KGHDR, SFDVKD. There are 12 residues in the CDR3. The germline V and J ends were trimmed by 4 bases and 7 bases, with 7 bases remaining between them. CDR3 nucleotides: TGTGCCACCAGTGACGGTACCCAGCCCCAGCATTTT. It codes for CATSDGTQPQHF.

The V call is TRBV10-3, the J call TRBJ2-3; no clear D. This CDR3 is 12 amino acids long. V lost 7 bases and J 5 bases, leaving 10 bases between the germline ends. Germline V CDR1 and CDR2: ENHRY, SYGVKD. The CDR3 nucleotides are TGTGCCATCAAGGGCCTAGGAGATACGCAGTATTTT. It yields the protein CAIKGLGDTQYF.

The V and J genes are TRBV27 and TRBJ2-6; D is ambiguous. The CDR3 runs 13 residues. The germline CDR1 and CDR2 sequences are MNHEY and SMNVEV (reference sequence). Trimming removed 3 bases from V and 6 bases from J, with 6 bases in between. The CDR3, as DNA: TGTGCCAGCAGTTTGACCACGGCCAACGTCCTGACTTTC. It is translated as CASSLTTANVLTF.

This clonotype has more than one count but fewer than ten. The V call is TRBV6-6, the J call TRBJ2-7; the D gene is possibly TRBD1 (6 bases). The CDR3 contains 13 residues. The ends were cut back, 6 bases at V and 6 bases at J, with 15 bases in the middle. Germline assignment: CDR1 MNHNY and CDR2 SVGAGI (reference sequence). As DNA, the CDR3 is TGTGCCAGCAGGAGGGGGACCCAGGGCGAGCAGTACTTC. This encodes CASRRGTQGEQYF.

The V and J genes are TRBV12-3 or TRBV12-4 and TRBJ1-2; D is unclear. This CDR3 is built from 13 residues. Trimming left V 3 bases short and J 2 bases short, with 7 bases between. The CDR3 reads CASSFNNNYGYTF. Written as DNA, the CDR3 is TGTGCCAGCAGTTTTAATAACAACTATGGCTACACCTTC.

The chain combines TRBV13 with TRBJ2-7; 13 bases agree with TRBD2. Trimming removed 5 bases from V and 0 bases from J; junction bases left unmatched: 13. The CDR3 is 19 amino acids. Per germline, CDR1 PRHDT and CDR2 FYEKMQ (reference sequence). The CDR3 loop is CASSRREGLAGASSYEQYF. Written as DNA, the CDR3 is TGTGCCAGCAGCCGACGGGAAGGACTAGCGGGGGCTAGCTCCTACGAGCAGTACTTC.

This clonotype has just one count. This chain uses TRBV27 with TRBJ1-2, with D possibly being TRBD1 (5 bases). The CDR3 sequence is 16 residues long. Trimming took 3 bases from V and 4 from J, leaving 18 bases between them. Germline assignment: CDR1 MNHEY and CDR2 SMNVEV (reference sequence). CDR3 nucleotides: TGTGCCAGCAGTTTGGGGTTGGAGGGGCTTAGCTATGGCTACACCTTC. Translating gives CASSLGLEGLSYGYTF.